Listed below are T cell receptor beta chains from one sample, sequenced in a study of T cell responses to AZD1222 COVID-19 vaccine. Sequencing was performed with immunoSEQ multiplex PCR; in TCRdb, only in-frame clones are kept and a portion is missing. This sample yields around 120,000 clones, of which around 89% are seen a single time; about 7.1% belongs to the top ten. The material sequenced was peripheral blood, taken 28 days after the second AZD1222 dose. The source is an adult who received the AZD1222 COVID-19 vaccine. Each CDR3 is given with its conserved first and last residue. A D gene is named only where the DNA matches it firmly. Rows may omit the clone size; those that give it use once, few, many or a size class.

d_call	clone_size	v_call	j_call	cdr3_aa	cdr3_nt
.	.	TRBV2	TRBJ2-7	CASTGRNSYEQYF	TGTGCCAGCACCGGGCGCAACTCCTACGAGCAGTACTTC
.	.	TRBV11-1	TRBJ1-1	CASRPGIRNTEAFF	TGTGCCAGCAGGCCCGGCATTAGGAACACTGAAGCTTTCTTT
TRBD2	.	TRBV5-4	TRBJ2-1	CASSRGGGIYNEQFF	TGTGCCAGCAGCCGGGGGGGCGGGATCTACAATGAGCAGTTCTTC
TRBD2	.	TRBV29-1	TRBJ2-3	CSAFGRGALPLTDTQYF	TGCAGCGCGTTTGGGCGGGGGGCGCTTCCGTTAACAGATACGCAGTATTTT
TRBD1	.	TRBV11-3	TRBJ1-1	CASSLGTGGEAFF	TGTGCCAGCAGCTTGGGGACAGGGGGTGAAGCTTTCTTT
.	once	TRBV27	TRBJ1-1	CASSFSGARTEAFF	TGTGCCAGCAGTTTTTCAGGGGCAAGGACTGAAGCTTTCTTT
.	.	TRBV4-1	TRBJ1-5	CASSQGLGQPQHF	TGCGCCAGCAGCCAGGGATTGGGTCAGCCCCAGCATTTT
.	.	TRBV29-1	TRBJ2-5	CSALHPRRQETQYF	TGCAGCGCTCTACACCCCCGGCGGCAAGAGACCCAGTACTTC
.	.	TRBV3-1/TRBV3-2	TRBJ2-7	CASSPQTGGPYEQYF	TGTGCCAGCAGCCCTCAGACGGGGGGCCCCTACGAGCAGTACTTC
.	.	TRBV15	TRBJ2-3	CATSIPSRGADTQYF	TGTGCCACCAGCATTCCCTCGAGGGGAGCAGATACGCAGTATTTT
TRBD2	.	TRBV9	TRBJ2-1	CASSILPSGRESYNEQFF	TGTGCCAGCAGCATTCTCCCTAGCGGGAGGGAATCTTACAATGAGCAGTTCTTC
.	.	TRBV6-1	TRBJ1-6	CASSEGWGRSPLHF	TGTGCCAGCAGTGAAGGGTGGGGGCGGTCACCCCTCCACTTT
.	.	TRBV13	TRBJ1-5	CASSLHNQPQHF	TGTGCCAGCAGCTTACACAATCAGCCCCAGCATTTT